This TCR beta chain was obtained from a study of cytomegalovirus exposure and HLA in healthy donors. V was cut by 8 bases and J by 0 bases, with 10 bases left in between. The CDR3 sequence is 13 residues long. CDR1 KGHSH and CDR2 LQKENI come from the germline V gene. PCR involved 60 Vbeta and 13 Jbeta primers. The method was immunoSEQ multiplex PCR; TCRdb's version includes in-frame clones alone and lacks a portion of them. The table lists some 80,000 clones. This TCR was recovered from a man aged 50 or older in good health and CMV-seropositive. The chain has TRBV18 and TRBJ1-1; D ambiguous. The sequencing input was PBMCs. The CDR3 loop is CASGSLVNTEAFF. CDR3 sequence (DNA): TGTGCCAGCGGCTCGCTGGTGAACACTGAAGCTTTCTTT.